These 25 T cell receptor beta chains share one sample of origin, sequenced in a study of blood T cell repertoires in COVID-19 (TCRdb year 2020). The library was produced with the immunoSEQ multiplex PCR assay. Held by TCRdb, this immuneACCESS table contains in-frame sequences only and omits some clones. Under half of the omission traces to an unresolved V gene where checked; the cause of the rest is unknown. In this sample the table shows hundreds of thousands of clones, approximately 86% of which occur a single time. Jointly, the top ten make up approximately 1.5% of the sample. Sequencing was done on a sample of PBMCs or T cells enriched from blood (not recorded which). Every receptor here comes from a woman in her fifties or sixties who had recovered from COVID-19.

V is TRBV3-1 (or the pseudogene TRBV3-2) and J is TRBJ2-1, with a weak D call TRBD2 (7 bases). The CDR3 is 11 residues long. Germline CDR1 and CDR2: LGHDT and YNNKEL (reference sequence). Trimming took off 5 bases at V and 15 bases at J, with 14 bases between the two ends. The CDR3 here is CASSAMGGAFF. In DNA form, the CDR3 reads TGTGCCAGCAGCGCCATGGGGGGGGCGTTCTTC.

This clone was counted many times. The V call is TRBV27, the J call TRBJ2-2, with D possibly matching TRBD1 (5 bases). Germline V gene sequence: CDR1 MNHEY, CDR2 SMNVEV (reference sequence). V lost 3 bases and J lost 3, with 14 bases in between. The CDR3 loop spans 16 amino acids. CDR3 sequence (DNA): TGTGCCAGCAGTTTGCCCAGGGTTGGGGACACCGGGGAGCTGTTTTTT. As protein: CASSLPRVGDTGELFF.

V gene TRBV19 combines with J gene TRBJ1-5; D gene ambiguous. The ends were cut back, 9 bases at V and 4 bases at J, with 22 bases in the middle. This CDR3 spans 16 amino acids. Germline CDR1 and CDR2: LNHDA and SQIVND (reference sequence). CDR3 coding DNA: TGTGCCAGAGTACCGTTACAGCCGGTGAAAAATCAGCCCCAGCATTTT. Translated: CARVPLQPVKNQPQHF.

The chain has TRBV6-5 and TRBJ2-7; D might be TRBD1 (5 bases). Germline assignment: CDR1 MNHEY and CDR2 SVGAGI. This CDR3 is 14 amino acids long. The ends were cut back, 6 bases at V and 1 base at J, with 13 bases in the middle. The CDR3 spells CASRTASRSYEQYF. DNA of the CDR3: TGTGCCAGCAGGACAGCGTCTCGTTCCTACGAGCAGTACTTC.

The chain links TRBV11-2 to TRBJ1-4; D is uncertain. This CDR3 comprises 17 residues. Trimming cost V 0 bases and J 7 bases, with 18 bases left between them. Germline V gene sequence: CDR1 SGHAT, CDR2 FQNNGV. In nucleotides, the CDR3 is TGTGCCAGCAGCTTAGATGGACGACTCGACGGGATTGAAAAACTGTTTTTT. Translating it yields CASSLDGRLDGIEKLFF.

V and J are TRBV9 and TRBJ2-2; 10 bases map to TRBD2. Per the germline V gene, CDR1 is SGDLS and CDR2 is YYNGEE. This CDR3 has 17 residues. The trim removed 1 base at V and 0 bases at J, leaving 3 bases unmatched. CDR3 sequence: CASSVIAGGANTGELFF. DNA of the CDR3: TGTGCCAGCAGCGTAATAGCGGGAGGCGCGAACACCGGGGAGCTGTTTTTT.

The chain employs TRBV18 and TRBJ1-1, with D perhaps matching TRBD1 (5 bases). Deletions cut 4 bases from V and 6 bases from J, with 9 bases between. The CDR3 loop spans 12 amino acids. Germline CDR1 KGHSH, CDR2 LQKENI. This CDR3 is CASSQDSAEAFF. The CDR3 DNA follows: TGTGCCAGCTCACAAGACAGCGCTGAAGCTTTCTTT.

The rearrangement uses TRBV27 and TRBJ2-1; no clear D. Per germline, CDR1 MNHEY and CDR2 SMNVEV (reference sequence). Trimming stripped 2 bases from V and 9 bases from J, with 5 bases between. This CDR3 has 11 residues. The CDR3 nucleotides are TGTGCCAGCAGTTTAGGTAGTGAGCAGTTCTTC. This encodes CASSLGSEQFF.

CDR3 DNA: TGTGCCAGCAGTCGGACTAGCGGGAGATTAAATGAGCAGTTCTTC. Its protein is CASSRTSGRLNEQFF. The chain has TRBV28 and TRBJ2-1, with 13 bases matching TRBD2. J was trimmed by 7 bases and V by 5 bases; bases with no gene match: 5. There are 15 residues in the CDR3. The germline V gene encodes CDR1 MDHEN and CDR2 SYDVKM.

The chain is built from TRBV5-1 and TRBJ2-5; 11 bases match TRBD2. Germline V gene lookup returns CDR1 SGHRS and CDR2 YFSETQ. CDR3 length: 15 amino acids. V was pared by 7 bases and J by 5 bases, with 10 bases of the junction left unmatched. As DNA, the CDR3 is TGCGCCAGCGGCCCCGGGACTAGCGGAGGGGAGACCCAGTACTTC. Amino acids: CASGPGTSGGETQYF.

This clone occurred once. The genes are TRBV14 and TRBJ2-1; D ambiguous. The germline CDR1 and CDR2 sequences are SGHDN and FVKESK. CDR3 length: 12 amino acids. V lost 4 bases and J 7 bases, leaving 8 bases between the germline ends. The CDR3 DNA sequence: TGTGCCAGCAGCCTTTTTCCTAATGAGCAGTTCTTC. Protein product: CASSLFPNEQFF.

This rearrangement joins TRBV7-8 to TRBJ2-6, with 10 positions matching TRBD2. This CDR3 is 19 amino acids long. V shed 6 bases and J 4 bases; nucleotides not matched to a gene: 15. Germline V gene data show CDR1 as SGHVS and CDR2 as FQNEAQ. This chain's CDR3 is CASRTSPGLASSGANVLTF. CDR3 DNA sequence: TGTGCCAGCAGAACTAGTCCGGGACTAGCGTCATCCGGGGCCAACGTCCTGACTTTC.

The gene calls are TRBV30 and TRBJ1-1; D possibly corresponds to TRBD1 (6 bases). The CDR3 is 13 amino acids. Trimming removed 3 bases from V and 2 bases from J, with 10 bases in between. Germline CDR1 and CDR2: GTSNPN and SVGIG (reference sequence). The CDR3 protein is CAWSAQGNTEAFF. The CDR3 DNA reads as TGTGCCTGGAGCGCACAGGGTAACACTGAAGCTTTCTTT.

The count of this clone is one. The chain uses TRBV4-2 and TRBJ2-2; 7 bases line up with TRBD1. CDR1 and CDR2 (germline): LGHNA, YNFKEQ. CDR3 length: 14 amino acids. V was clipped by 1 base and J by 6 bases; unmatched bases: 2. The CDR3 DNA sequence: TGTGCCAGCAGCCAAGGACAGGGCCCCGGGGAGCTGTTTTTT. Translation gives CASSQGQGPGELFF.

This CDR3 reads CASSPFTTGKNIQYF. The CDR3 DNA sequence: TGTGCCAGCTCACCATTCACGACAGGGAAAAACATTCAGTACTTC. V gene TRBV18 combines with J gene TRBJ2-4, with 7 nucleotides matching TRBD1. This CDR3 has 15 residues. Trimming took 2 bases from V and 4 from J; bases not matched to a gene: 5. CDR1 is KGHSH and CDR2 is LQKENI in the germline V gene.

This clone was recorded many times. The V and J genes are TRBV10-1 and TRBJ2-2; 9 nucleotides agree with TRBD2. The CDR3 extends over 17 amino acids. CDR1 is WNHNN and CDR2 is SYGVQD in the germline V gene (reference sequence). V dropped 8 bases and J dropped 3; count of bases not matched to a gene: 13. The CDR3 nucleotides are TGCGCCAGCGCTGAAGGGCGGCTAGCGGGGTACACCGGGGAGCTGTTTTTT. This encodes CASAEGRLAGYTGELFF.

V gene TRBV11-2 combines with J gene TRBJ2-1, with 8 nucleotides matching TRBD2. Losses at the gene ends were 1 base for V and 4 bases for J; bases not matched to a gene: 6. The germline V gene encodes CDR1 SGHAT and CDR2 FQNNGV. The CDR3 extends over 16 amino acids. The CDR3: CASSLAGTRQYNEQFF. As DNA, the CDR3 is TGTGCCAGCAGCTTAGCCGGGACTAGACAATACAATGAGCAGTTCTTC.

The V call is TRBV4-1, the J call TRBJ2-3, with D possibly matching TRBD2 (6 bases). Trimming removed 0 bases at V and 1 base at J, with 14 bases between. Looked up from germline, CDR1 is MGHRA and CDR2 is YSYEKL. This CDR3 contains 17 residues. CDR3 coding DNA: TGCGCCAGCAGCCAAGATAGGGAAGTAGCGGGCACAGATACGCAGTATTTT. It encodes CASSQDREVAGTDTQYF.

CDR3 protein: CASSPTGGPYGYTF. DNA for the CDR3: TGTGCCAGCAGCCCGACAGGGGGCCCCTATGGCTACACCTTC. The rearrangement uses TRBV7-9 and TRBJ1-2, with 10 bases aligning to TRBD1. CDR3 length equals 14 residues. After removal of 5 bases from V and 4 bases from J, the junction contained 4 bases not matched to a gene. Looked up from germline, CDR1 is SEHNR and CDR2 is FQNEAQ (reference sequence).

Remarks on this clone: The sample has other DNA sequences that encode this CDR3 too. The chain combines TRBV11-2 with TRBJ1-2; D is undetermined. The V gene's germline CDR1 is SGHAT and CDR2 FQNNGV. The CDR3 is made up of 13 amino acids. The germline V and J ends were trimmed by 5 bases and 0 bases, with 7 bases remaining between them. This CDR3 is CASSPDSNYGYTF. In DNA, the CDR3 is TGTGCCAGCAGCCCAGACTCTAACTATGGCTACACCTTC.

The V call is TRBV10-3, the J call TRBJ2-5; TRBD1 is a possible D gene (6 bases). In germline, CDR1 is ENHRY, CDR2 SYGVKD. This CDR3 is built from 13 residues. V lost 6 bases and J lost 4, with 12 bases in between. The CDR3 region is CAISPVGAETQYF. Written as DNA, the CDR3 is TGTGCCATCAGCCCCGTGGGGGCAGAGACCCAGTACTTC.

This clone was seen once. The DNA for the CDR3 is TGTGCCAGCAGCCCTTATCGACAGGCAATCTCCTACAATGAGCAGTTCTTC. Amino acids: CASSPYRQAISYNEQFF. The gene calls are TRBV14 and TRBJ2-1; possible D gene TRBD1, 6 bases. The CDR3 loop spans 17 amino acids. Trimming took 4 bases from V and 0 from J, leaving 16 bases between them. Germline V gene lookup returns CDR1 SGHDN and CDR2 FVKESK.

The chain joins TRBV5-5 to TRBJ1-1; 8 bases map to TRBD1. In germline, CDR1 is SGHKS, CDR2 YYEKEE (reference sequence). This CDR3 comprises 15 residues. Trimming took 2 bases from V and 5 from J; bases not matched to a gene: 8. The CDR3: CASSFRTGFITEAFF. The CDR3 DNA reads TGTGCCAGCAGCTTTCGGACAGGGTTTATTACTGAAGCTTTCTTT.

The rearrangement links TRBV4-1 to TRBJ2-1, with 14 bases matching TRBD2. Germline V gene lookup returns CDR1 MGHRA and CDR2 YSYEKL. The CDR3 is 16 residues long. The trim removed 4 bases at V and 7 bases at J, leaving 6 bases unmatched. CDR3 residues: CASSRGLAGVGNEQFF. The CDR3 DNA sequence: TGCGCCAGCAGCCGGGGACTAGCGGGAGTAGGGAATGAGCAGTTCTTC.

The rearrangement links TRBV5-4 to TRBJ2-1; TRBD2 matches at 13 bases. The germline CDR1 and CDR2 sequences are SGHNT and YYREEE (reference sequence). The CDR3 spans 16 residues. V shed 1 base and J 4 bases; nucleotides not matched to a gene: 2. Written as DNA, the CDR3 is TGTGCCAGCAGCTTGACGGGACTAGCGGGATACAATGAGCAGTTCTTC. Translation: CASSLTGLAGYNEQFF.